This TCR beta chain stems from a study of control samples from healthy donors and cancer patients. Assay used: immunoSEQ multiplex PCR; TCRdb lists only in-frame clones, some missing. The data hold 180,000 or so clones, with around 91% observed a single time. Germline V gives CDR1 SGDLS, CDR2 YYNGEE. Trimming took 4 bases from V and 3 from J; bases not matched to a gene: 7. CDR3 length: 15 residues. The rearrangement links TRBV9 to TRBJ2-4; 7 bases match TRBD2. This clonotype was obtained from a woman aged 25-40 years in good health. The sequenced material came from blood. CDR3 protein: CASSLTGGVKNIQYF. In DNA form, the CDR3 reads TGTGCCAGCAGCCTTACGGGGGGAGTCAAAAACATTCAGTACTTC. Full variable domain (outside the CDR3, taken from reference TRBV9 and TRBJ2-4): DSGVTQTPKHLITATGQRVTLRCSPRSGDLSVYWYQQSLDQGLQFLIQYYNGEERAKGNILERFSAQQFPDLHSELNLSSLELGDSALYFCASSLTGGVKNIQYFGAGTRLSVL.